This T cell receptor (beta chain) was captured by sequencing in a study of beta chain features in type 1 diabetes. Whole-study context: Sorted cells examined across all samples numbered 107,917,701. Study results and limitations: It was possible that PCR favored shorter templates, equally so in patients and controls. Within each of all four CD4+ subsets, Type 1 diabetes patients had TCRB CDR3s that were moderately but significantly shorter. Sequencing from cDNA could over-represent high-TCR-expressing cells.

Since all of the isolated RNA was reverse transcribed, expressed TCRB transcripts were what got sequenced. Only in-frame clones appear in the TCRdb table, and some are missing; sequencing was by immunoSEQ multiplex PCR. Here the sample spans roughly 330,000 clones, about 13% being singletons. The V and J ends lost 5 bases and 0 bases respectively, with 10 bases between them. The CDR3 consists of 14 residues. The germline V gene encodes CDR1 SGHVS and CDR2 FNYEAQ. CD45RO/CCR7/CD25/CD127/CD95/CD27 sorting isolated CD4+ naive, central memory, regulatory and stem cell-like memory cells. Turning to this clone: Its antigen is not identified.

The gene calls are TRBV7-6 and TRBJ1-1; D is perhaps TRBD1 (5 bases). The sequenced sample was naive CD4+ T cells from blood. This TCR derives from a woman aged 18-29 years with type 1 diabetes. As DNA, the CDR3 is TGTGCCAGCAGCCACAGGAAATTGAACACTGAAGCTTTCTTT. It yields the protein CASSHRKLNTEAFF.